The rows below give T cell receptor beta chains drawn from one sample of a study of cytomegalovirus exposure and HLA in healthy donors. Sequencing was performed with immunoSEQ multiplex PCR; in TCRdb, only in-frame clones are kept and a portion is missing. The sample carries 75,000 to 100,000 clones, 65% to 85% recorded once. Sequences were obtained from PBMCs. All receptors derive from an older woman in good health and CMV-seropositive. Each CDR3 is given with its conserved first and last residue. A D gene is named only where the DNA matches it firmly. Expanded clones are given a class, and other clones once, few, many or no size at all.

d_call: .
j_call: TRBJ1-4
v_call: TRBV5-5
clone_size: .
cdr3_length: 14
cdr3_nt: TGTGCCAGCAGCTTTAACGGAGGCGGTGAAAAACTGTTTTTT
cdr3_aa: CASSFNGGGEKLFF

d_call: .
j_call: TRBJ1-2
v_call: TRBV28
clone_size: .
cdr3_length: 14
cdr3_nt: TGTGCCAGCAGCCCCCGGGGGGAAGTCTATGGCTACACCTTC
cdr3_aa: CASSPRGEVYGYTF

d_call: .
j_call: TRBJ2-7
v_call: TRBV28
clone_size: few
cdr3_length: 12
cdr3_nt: TGTGCCAGCAGTCTGTTAGACTACGAGCAGTACTTC
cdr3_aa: CASSLLDYEQYF

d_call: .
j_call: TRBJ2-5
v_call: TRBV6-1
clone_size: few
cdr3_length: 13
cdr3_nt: TGTGCCAGCAGTGAAGTTAGTGGAGAGACCCAGTACTTC
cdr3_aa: CASSEVSGETQYF

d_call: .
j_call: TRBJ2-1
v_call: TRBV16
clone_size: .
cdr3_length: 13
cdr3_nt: TGTGCCAGCAGCCAAGAGGAAATGAATGAGCAGTTCTTC
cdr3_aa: CASSQEEMNEQFF

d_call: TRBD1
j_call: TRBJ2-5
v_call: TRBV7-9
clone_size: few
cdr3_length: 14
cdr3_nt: TGTGCCAGCAGCCCTGGGACAGAACAAGAGACCCAGTACTTC
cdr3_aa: CASSPGTEQETQYF

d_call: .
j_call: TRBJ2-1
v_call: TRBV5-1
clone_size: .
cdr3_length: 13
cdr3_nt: TGCGCCAGCAGCCCACGGGTGAACAATGAGCAGTTCTTC
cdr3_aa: CASSPRVNNEQFF

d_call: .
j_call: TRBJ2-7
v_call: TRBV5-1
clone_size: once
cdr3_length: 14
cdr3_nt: TGCGCCAGCAGCTTGGGCTGGGACATCCACGAGCAGTACTTC
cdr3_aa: CASSLGWDIHEQYF

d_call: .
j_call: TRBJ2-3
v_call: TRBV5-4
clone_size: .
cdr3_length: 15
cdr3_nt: TGTGCCAGCAGCTTGGGTCGGAGTGGCACAGATACGCAGTATTTT
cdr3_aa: CASSLGRSGTDTQYF

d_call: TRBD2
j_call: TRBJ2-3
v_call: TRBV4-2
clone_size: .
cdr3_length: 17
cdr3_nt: TGTGCCAGCAGCCAAGATCGGGCTAGCGGATTCACAGATACGCAGTATTTT
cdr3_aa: CASSQDRASGFTDTQYF

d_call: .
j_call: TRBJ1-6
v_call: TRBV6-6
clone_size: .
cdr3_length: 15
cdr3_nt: TGTGCCAGCAGTTACCGAGAACCATATAATTCACCCCTCCACTTT
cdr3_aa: CASSYREPYNSPLHF

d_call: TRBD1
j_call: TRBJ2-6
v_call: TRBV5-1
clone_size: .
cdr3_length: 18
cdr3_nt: TGCGCCAGCAGCTGGGGACAGGGAATAAGCTCTGGGGCCAACGTCCTGACTTTC
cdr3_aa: CASSWGQGISSGANVLTF

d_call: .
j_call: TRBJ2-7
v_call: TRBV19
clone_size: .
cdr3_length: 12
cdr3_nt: TGTGCCAGTAGTAGCATAGCGGACGAGCAGTACTTC
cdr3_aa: CASSSIADEQYF

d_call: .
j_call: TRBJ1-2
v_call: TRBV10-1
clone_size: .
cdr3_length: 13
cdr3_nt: TGCGCCAGCAGTTTCGACAGGCAACTGGGCTACACCTTC
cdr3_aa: CASSFDRQLGYTF

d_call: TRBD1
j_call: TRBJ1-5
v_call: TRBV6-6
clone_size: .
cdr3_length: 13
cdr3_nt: TGTGCCAGCAGGGGACAGGTCAATCAGCCCCAGCATTTT
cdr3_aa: CASRGQVNQPQHF

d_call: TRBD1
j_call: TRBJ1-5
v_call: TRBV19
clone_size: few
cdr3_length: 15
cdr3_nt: TGTGCCAGTAGTATAGGGGACAGTGGCAATCAGCCCCAGCATTTT
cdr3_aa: CASSIGDSGNQPQHF

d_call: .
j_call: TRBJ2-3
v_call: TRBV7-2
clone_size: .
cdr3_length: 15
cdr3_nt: TGTGCCAGCAGCTTAGGGCCCTCGGAGACAGATACGCAGTATTTT
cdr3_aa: CASSLGPSETDTQYF

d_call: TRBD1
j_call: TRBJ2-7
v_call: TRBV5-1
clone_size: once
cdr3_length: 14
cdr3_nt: TGCGCCAGCAGCCGGGGGGACAGGGTCTACGAGCAGTACTTC
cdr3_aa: CASSRGDRVYEQYF

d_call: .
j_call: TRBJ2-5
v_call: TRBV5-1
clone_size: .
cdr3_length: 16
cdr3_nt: TGCGTCAGCAGCTTGAAGCCAGGGGACCTCCAAGAGACCCAGTACTTC
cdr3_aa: CVSSLKPGDLQETQYF

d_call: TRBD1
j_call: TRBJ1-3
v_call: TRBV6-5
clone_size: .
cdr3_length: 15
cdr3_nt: TGTGCCACCACATTGGGACAGGGGTCCGGAAACACCATATATTTT
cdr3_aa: CATTLGQGSGNTIYF

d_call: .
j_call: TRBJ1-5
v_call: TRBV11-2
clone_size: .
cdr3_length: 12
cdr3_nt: TGTGCCAGCAGCTCCCAGGGTCAGCCCCAGCATTTT
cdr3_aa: CASSSQGQPQHF

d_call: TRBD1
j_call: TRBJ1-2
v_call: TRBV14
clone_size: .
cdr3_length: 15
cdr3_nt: TGTGCCAGCAGCCAAGGACAGGGGTCCGGCTATGGCTACACCTTC
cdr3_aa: CASSQGQGSGYGYTF

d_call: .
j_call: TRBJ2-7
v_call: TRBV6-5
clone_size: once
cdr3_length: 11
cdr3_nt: TGTGCCACCGCGGTCTCCTACGAGCAGTACTTC
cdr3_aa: CATAVSYEQYF

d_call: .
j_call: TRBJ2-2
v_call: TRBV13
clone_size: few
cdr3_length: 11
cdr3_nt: TGTGCCAGCACCCGACAAGGGGAGCTGTTTTTT
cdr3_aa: CASTRQGELFF

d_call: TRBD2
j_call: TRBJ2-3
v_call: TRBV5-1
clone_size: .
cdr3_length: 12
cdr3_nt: TGCGCCAGCCGTTCGGGGGGAGATACGCAGTATTTT
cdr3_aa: CASRSGGDTQYF

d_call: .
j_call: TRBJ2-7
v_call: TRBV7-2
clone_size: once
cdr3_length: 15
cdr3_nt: TGTGCCAGCAGCTTACTGTGGGCAGGGGCGGGCGAGCAGTACTTC
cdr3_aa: CASSLLWAGAGEQYF

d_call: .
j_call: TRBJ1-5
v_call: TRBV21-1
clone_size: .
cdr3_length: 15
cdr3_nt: TGTGCCAGCAGCAAACGGAGGGACAGGAATCAGCCCCAGCATTTT
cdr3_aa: CASSKRRDRNQPQHF

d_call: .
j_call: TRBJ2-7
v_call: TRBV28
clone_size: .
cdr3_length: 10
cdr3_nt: TGTGCCAGCAGCCGACTCGAGCAGTACTTC
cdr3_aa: CASSRLEQYF

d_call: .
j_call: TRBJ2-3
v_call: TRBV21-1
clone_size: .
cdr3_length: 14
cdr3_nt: TGTGCCAGCAGCAAGGTCCTAGCGCCAGATACGCAGTATTTT
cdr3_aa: CASSKVLAPDTQYF

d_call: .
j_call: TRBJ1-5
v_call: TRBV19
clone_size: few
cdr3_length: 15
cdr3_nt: TGTGCCAGTAGCCAAAGGGGTAGTAGCAATCAGCCCCAGCATTTT
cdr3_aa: CASSQRGSSNQPQHF

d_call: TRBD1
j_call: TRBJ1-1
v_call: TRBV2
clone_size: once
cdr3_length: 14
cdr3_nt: TGTGCCAGCACTTTCCAGACAGGGGGCACTGAAGCTTTCTTT
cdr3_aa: CASTFQTGGTEAFF

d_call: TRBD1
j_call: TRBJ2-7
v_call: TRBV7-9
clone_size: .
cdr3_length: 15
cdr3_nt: TGTGCCAGCAGCGCACTCGGGACAGGCTCCTACGAGCAGTACTTC
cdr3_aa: CASSALGTGSYEQYF

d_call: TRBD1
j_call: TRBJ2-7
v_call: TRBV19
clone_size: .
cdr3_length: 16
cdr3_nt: TGTGCCAGTAGTATACCCCCCGGGACAGGGCCTGTCGAGCAGTACTTC
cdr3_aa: CASSIPPGTGPVEQYF

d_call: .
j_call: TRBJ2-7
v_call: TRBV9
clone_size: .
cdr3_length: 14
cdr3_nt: TGTGCCAGCAGCGTAGGTGTCATTAGCTACGAGCAGTACTTC
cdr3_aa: CASSVGVISYEQYF

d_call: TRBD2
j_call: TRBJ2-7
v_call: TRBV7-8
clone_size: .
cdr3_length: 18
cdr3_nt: TGTGCCAGCAGCTTATGGGCCACTAGCGGACAATCCCCTTACGAGCAGTACTTC
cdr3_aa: CASSLWATSGQSPYEQYF

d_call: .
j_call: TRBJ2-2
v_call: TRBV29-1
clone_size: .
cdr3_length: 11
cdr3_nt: TGCAGCGTGGGTAGCGGCGGGGAGCTGTTTTTT
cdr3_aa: CSVGSGGELFF

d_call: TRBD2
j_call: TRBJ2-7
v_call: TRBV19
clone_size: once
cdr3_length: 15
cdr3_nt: TGTGCCAGTACCCGGGGACTAGCGGGGTCCTACGAGCAGTACTTC
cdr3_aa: CASTRGLAGSYEQYF

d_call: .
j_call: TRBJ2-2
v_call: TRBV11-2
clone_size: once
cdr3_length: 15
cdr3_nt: TGTGCCAGCAGCTTATTAACAGGGTCAAACGGGGAGCTGTTTTTT
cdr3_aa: CASSLLTGSNGELFF

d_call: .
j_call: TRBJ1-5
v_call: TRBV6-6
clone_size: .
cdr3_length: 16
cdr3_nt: TGTGCCAGCAGTTACTCCGGCAGGGAAAGCAATCAGCCCCAGCATTTT
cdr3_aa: CASSYSGRESNQPQHF

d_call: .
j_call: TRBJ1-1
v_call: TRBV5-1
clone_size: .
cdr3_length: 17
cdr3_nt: TGCGCCAGCAGCTTGACCGGGGGGGGGAATGGGGACACTGAAGCTTTCTTT
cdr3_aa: CASSLTGGGNGDTEAFF